The 5 T cell receptor beta chains listed next were all sequenced from one sample in a study of IL-32 and malignant T cell survival in cutaneous lymphoma. The blood samples were from patients with Sezary syndrome, a leukemic cutaneous T cell lymphoma. Generated by immunoSEQ multiplex PCR, the TCRdb table keeps only in-frame clones and is missing some. This table holds about 900 clones, 70% to 85% found once. Sequenced here: blood, sampled on day 0. These receptor sequences come from a human donor with cutaneous T cell lymphoma.

The rearrangement uses TRBV28 and TRBJ1-4; D not resolved. Trimming shortened V by 1 base and J by 3 bases, and 9 bases separated the two germline ends. The germline V gene encodes CDR1 MDHEN and CDR2 SYDVKM. The CDR3 consists of 15 residues. CDR3 coding DNA: TGTGCCAGCAGTTTATACGCCAGACCTAATGAAAAACTGTTTTTT. Its translation: CASSLYARPNEKLFF.

V and J are TRBV28 and TRBJ2-7, with D perhaps matching TRBD1 (6 bases). V lost 7 bases to trimming and J lost 0 bases, with 16 bases between them. Looked up from germline, CDR1 is MDHEN and CDR2 is SYDVKM. This CDR3 is 15 amino acids long. The CDR3 bases are TGTGCCAGCAACCCAGGGGCCTTAAGCTCCTACGAGCAGTACTTC. Its protein is CASNPGALSSYEQYF.

For the CDR3, the DNA is TGTGCCAGCAGCTTAGCGCCCGGGGCCTACGAGCAGTACTTC. Encoded protein: CASSLAPGAYEQYF. The rearrangement joins TRBV7-2 to TRBJ2-7; possibly TRBD2 for D (5 bases). Trimming took 0 bases from V and 2 from J, leaving 8 bases between them. CDR3 length: 14 amino acids. Germline CDR1 is SGHTA and CDR2 is FQGNSA.

This clone appeared a single time. This sequence joins TRBV7-5 and TRBJ1-4. TRBV7-5 corresponds to a pseudogene. The CDR3 covers 14 residues. The CDR3 DNA follows: TGTGCCAGCAGCCCGACCGCAACTAATGAAAAACTGTTTTTT. Translated: CASSPTATNEKLFF.

Only one count was recorded for this clone. The V gene is TRBV6-6, the J gene TRBJ2-1; D is unresolved. This CDR3 has 14 amino acids. Deletions cut 2 bases from V and 6 bases from J, with 11 bases between. Germline V gene sequence: CDR1 MNHNY, CDR2 SVGAGI (reference sequence). CDR3 amino acids: CASSYAQPSNEQFF. The CDR3, as DNA: TGTGCCAGCAGTTACGCACAGCCTAGCAATGAGCAGTTCTTC.